A single T cell receptor beta chain is shown here with its context. Its cognate antigen is unknown. The time point denotes: newly diagnosed GD, antithyroid drugs for less than 3 months. Preparation of the TCR library used RNA extracted from PBMCs. The data derive from a study of regulatory T cells in long-lasting Graves disease. Whole-study results and caveats: Under persistent disease, TRBV28, TRBJ1-2 and TRBJ2-5 were used preferentially. Shared public clonotypes totalled approximately 3,000 in persistent patients, compared with about 990 in new patients.

Through Arm-PCR of CDR3 regions and iRepertoire HTBI primers, TCR beta libraries were built. MiXCR, applied by TCRdb to the multiplex PCR reads, yields one record per CDR3 protein. The sample carries under 800,000 distinct CDR3 sequences, around 17% recorded once. The V and J ends lost 2 bases and 5 bases respectively, with 10 bases between them. Germline CDR1 LNHNV, CDR2 YYDKDF (reference sequence). The CDR3 consists of 14 residues. This sample was also put to use in a study of T cells in Graves' hyperthyroidism and ophthalmopathy. That source notes: Diagnoses were made from clinical symptoms, serum measures (thyroxine and TRAb), thyroid ultrasound and orbital computed tomography.

The sample here was peripheral blood mononuclear cells (PBMCs), taken at new diagnosis, from a patient treated with antithyroid drugs. The clonotype comes from a woman aged 30 to 39 with Graves disease. V gene TRBV15 combines with J gene TRBJ1-5; a possible D gene is TRBD1 (5 bases). The chain's CDR3 is CATSRWGDDQPQHF. In DNA form, the CDR3 reads TGTGCCACCAGCAGATGGGGCGATGATCAGCCCCAGCATTTT.